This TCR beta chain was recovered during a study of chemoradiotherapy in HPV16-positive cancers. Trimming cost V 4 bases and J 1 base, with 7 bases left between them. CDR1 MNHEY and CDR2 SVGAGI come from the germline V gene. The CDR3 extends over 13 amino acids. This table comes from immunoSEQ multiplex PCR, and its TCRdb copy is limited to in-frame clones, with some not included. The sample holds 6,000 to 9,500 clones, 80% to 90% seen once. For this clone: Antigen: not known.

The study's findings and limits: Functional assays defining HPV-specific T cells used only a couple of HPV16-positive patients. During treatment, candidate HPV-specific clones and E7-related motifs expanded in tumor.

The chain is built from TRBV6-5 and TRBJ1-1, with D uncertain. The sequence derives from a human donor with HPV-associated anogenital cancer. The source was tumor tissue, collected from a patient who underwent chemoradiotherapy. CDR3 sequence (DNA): TGTGCCAGCAGTTGGGCCCGGAACACTGAAGCTTTCTTT. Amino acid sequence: CASSWARNTEAFF.